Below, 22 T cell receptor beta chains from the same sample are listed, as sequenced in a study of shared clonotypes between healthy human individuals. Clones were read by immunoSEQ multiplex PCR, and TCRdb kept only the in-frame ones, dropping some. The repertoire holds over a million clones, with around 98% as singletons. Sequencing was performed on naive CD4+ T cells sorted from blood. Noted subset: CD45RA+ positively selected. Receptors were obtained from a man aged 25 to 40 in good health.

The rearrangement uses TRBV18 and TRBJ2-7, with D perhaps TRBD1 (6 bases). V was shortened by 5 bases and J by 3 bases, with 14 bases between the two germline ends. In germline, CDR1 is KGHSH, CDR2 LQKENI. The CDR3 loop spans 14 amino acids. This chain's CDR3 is CASSSRQDVYEQYF. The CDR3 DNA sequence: TGTGCCAGCTCATCTCGACAGGACGTCTACGAGCAGTACTTC.

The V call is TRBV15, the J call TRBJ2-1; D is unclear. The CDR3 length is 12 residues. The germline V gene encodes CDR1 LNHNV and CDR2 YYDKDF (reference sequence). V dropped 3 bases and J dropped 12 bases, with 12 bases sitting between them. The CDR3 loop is CATSSDPSGQFF. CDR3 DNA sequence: TGTGCCACCAGCAGCGACCCAAGTGGGCAGTTCTTC.

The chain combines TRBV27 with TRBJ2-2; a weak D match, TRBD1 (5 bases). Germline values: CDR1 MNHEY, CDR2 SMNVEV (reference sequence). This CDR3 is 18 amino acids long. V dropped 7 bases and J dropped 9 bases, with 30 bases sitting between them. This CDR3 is CASKASLFSRVQERELFF. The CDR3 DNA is TGTGCCAGCAAGGCGAGCCTTTTCTCCAGGGTTCAGGAACGGGAGCTGTTTTTT.

The CDR3 region is CAISESIVKDKEQYF. The CDR3 DNA reads as TGTGCCATCAGTGAGTCGATCGTCAAGGATAAGGAGCAGTACTTC. The chain uses TRBV10-3 and TRBJ2-7; no clear D. CDR1 ENHRY and CDR2 SYGVKD come from the germline V gene. Trimming took 0 bases from V and 7 from J, leaving 16 bases between them. This CDR3 contains 15 residues.

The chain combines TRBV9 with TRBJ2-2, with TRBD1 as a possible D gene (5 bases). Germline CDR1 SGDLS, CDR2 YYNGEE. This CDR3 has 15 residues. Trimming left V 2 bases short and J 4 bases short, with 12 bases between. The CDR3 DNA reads TGTGCCAGCAGCGTCCCAGGGCCCGGCACCGGGGAGCTGTTTTTT. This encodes CASSVPGPGTGELFF.

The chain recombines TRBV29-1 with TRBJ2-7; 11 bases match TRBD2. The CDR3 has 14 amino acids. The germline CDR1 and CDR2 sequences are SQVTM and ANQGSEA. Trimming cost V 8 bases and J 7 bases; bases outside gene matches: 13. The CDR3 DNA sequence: TGCAGCTCTCTTAGCGGGAGGGCCTCGGGGGAGCAGTACTTC. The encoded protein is CSSLSGRASGEQYF.

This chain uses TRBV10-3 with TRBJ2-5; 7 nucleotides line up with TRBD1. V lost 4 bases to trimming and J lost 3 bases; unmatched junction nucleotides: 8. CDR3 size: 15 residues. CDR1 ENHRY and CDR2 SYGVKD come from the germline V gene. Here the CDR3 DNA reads TGTGCCATCAGTGGCCGCGACAGGGAGAAAGAGACCCAGTACTTC. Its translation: CAISGRDREKETQYF.

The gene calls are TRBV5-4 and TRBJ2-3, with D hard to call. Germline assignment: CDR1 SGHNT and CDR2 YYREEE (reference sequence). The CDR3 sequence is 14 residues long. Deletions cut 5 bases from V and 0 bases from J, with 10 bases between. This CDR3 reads CASSLSRSTDTQYF. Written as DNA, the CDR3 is TGTGCCAGCAGTCTCTCTAGAAGCACAGATACGCAGTATTTT.

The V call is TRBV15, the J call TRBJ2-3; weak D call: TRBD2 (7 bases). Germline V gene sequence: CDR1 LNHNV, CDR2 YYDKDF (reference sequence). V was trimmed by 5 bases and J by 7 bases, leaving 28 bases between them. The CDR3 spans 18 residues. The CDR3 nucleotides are TGTGCCACCAGCTCGTCCTTCAGAGGGGGGGAGGGCCGTAATACGCAGTATTTT. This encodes CATSSSFRGGEGRNTQYF.

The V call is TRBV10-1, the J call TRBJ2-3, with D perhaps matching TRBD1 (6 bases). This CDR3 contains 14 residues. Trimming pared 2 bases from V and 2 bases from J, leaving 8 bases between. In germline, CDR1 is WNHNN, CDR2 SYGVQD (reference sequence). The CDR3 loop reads CASSERQDTDTQYF. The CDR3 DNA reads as TGCGCCAGCAGTGAGAGACAGGACACAGATACGCAGTATTTT.

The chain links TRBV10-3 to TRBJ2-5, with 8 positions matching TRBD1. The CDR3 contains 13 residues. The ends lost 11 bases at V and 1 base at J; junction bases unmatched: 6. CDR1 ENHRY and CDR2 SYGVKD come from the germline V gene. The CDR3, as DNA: TGTGCCTCCCAGGACAGGGCCCAAGAGACCCAGTACTTC. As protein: CASQDRAQETQYF.

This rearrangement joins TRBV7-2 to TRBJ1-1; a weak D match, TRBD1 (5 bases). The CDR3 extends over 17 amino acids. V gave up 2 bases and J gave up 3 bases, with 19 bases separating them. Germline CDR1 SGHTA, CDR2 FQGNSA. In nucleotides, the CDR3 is TGTGCCAGCAGCTTACCGGTGTCGGGGCTGCAGGACACTGAAGCTTTCTTT. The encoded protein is CASSLPVSGLQDTEAFF.

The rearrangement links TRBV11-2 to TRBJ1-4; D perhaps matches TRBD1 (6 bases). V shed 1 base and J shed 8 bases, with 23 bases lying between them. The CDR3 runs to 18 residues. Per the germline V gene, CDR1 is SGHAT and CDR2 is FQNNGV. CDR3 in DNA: TGTGCCAGCAGCTTAGCAATCCTGGGGGGGCCAAGGGAGGAAAAACTGTTTTTT. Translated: CASSLAILGGPREEKLFF.

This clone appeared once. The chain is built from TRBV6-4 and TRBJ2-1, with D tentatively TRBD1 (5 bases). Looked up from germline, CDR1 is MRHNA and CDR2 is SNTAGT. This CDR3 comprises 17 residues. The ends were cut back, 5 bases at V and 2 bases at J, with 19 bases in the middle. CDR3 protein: CASSRGAVATPYNEQFF. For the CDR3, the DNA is TGTGCCAGCAGTAGGGGCGCCGTAGCTACACCCTACAATGAGCAGTTCTTC.

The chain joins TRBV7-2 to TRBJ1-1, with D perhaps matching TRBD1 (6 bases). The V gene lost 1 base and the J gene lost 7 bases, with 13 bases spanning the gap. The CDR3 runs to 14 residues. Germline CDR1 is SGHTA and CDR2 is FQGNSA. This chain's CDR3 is CASSLDTGWGEAFF. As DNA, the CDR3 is TGTGCCAGCAGCTTAGACACAGGGTGGGGTGAAGCTTTCTTT.

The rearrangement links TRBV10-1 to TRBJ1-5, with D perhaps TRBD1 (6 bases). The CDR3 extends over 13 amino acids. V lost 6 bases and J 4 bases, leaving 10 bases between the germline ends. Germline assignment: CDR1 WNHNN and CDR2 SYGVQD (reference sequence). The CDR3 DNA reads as TGCGCCAGCAGCCAGACAGGTAATCAGCCCCAGCATTTT. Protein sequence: CASSQTGNQPQHF.

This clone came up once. The chain's CDR3 is CASSLIGGTDTQYF. The CDR3, as DNA: TGTGCCAGCAGTTTAATTGGTGGCACAGATACGCAGTATTTT. The V and J genes are TRBV28 and TRBJ2-3; D not certain. The CDR3 runs to 14 residues. Germline loops: CDR1 MDHEN, CDR2 SYDVKM. Trimming cost V 2 bases and J 1 base, with 7 bases left between them.

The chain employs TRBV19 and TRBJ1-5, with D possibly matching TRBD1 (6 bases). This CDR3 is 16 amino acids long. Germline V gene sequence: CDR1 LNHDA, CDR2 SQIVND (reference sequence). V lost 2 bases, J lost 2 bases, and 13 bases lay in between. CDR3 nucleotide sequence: TGTGCCAGTAGTATATCCCGACAGGCGGGCAATCAGCCCCAGCATTTT. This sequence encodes CASSISRQAGNQPQHF.

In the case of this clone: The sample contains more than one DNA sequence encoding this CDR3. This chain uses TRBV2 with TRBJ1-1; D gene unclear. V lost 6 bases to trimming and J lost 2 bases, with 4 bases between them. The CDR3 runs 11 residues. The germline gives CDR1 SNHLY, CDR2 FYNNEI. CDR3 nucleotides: TGTGCCAGCAGGCTTAACACTGAAGCTTTCTTT. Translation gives CASRLNTEAFF.

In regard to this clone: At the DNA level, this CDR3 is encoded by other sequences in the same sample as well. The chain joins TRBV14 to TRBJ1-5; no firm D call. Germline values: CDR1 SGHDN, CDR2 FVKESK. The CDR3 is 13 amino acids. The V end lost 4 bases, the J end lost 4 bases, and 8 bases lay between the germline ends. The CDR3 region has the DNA TGTGCCAGCAGCCTGGGCCTAAATCAGCCCCAGCATTTT. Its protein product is CASSLGLNQPQHF.

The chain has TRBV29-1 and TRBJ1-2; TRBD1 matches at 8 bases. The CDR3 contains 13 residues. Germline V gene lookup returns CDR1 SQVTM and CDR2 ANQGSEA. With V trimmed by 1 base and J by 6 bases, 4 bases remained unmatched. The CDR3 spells CSVEVTQGDGYTF. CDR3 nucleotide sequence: TGCAGCGTTGAAGTAACACAGGGGGATGGCTACACCTTC. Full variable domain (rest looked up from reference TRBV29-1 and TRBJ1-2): SAVISQKPSRDICQRGTSLTIQCQVDSQVTMMFWYRQQPGQSLTLIATANQGSEATYESGFVIDKFPISRPNLTFSTLTVSNMSPEDSSIYLCSVEVTQGDGYTFGSGTRLTVV.

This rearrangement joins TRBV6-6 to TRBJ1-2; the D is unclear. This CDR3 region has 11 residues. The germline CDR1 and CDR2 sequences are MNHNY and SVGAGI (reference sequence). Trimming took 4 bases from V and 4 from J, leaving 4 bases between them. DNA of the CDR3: TGTGCCAGCAGTTCCAGCTATGGCTACACCTTC. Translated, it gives CASSSSYGYTF.